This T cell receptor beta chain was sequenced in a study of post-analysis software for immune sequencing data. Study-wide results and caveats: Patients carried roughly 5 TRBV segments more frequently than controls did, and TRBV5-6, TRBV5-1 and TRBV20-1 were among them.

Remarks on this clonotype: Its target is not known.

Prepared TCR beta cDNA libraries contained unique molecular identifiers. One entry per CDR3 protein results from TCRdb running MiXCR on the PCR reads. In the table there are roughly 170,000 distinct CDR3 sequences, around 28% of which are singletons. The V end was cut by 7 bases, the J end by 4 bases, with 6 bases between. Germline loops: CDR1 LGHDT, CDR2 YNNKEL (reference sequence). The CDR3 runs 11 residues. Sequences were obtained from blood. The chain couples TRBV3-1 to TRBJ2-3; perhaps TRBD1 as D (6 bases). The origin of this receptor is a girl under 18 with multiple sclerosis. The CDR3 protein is CASTGADTQYF. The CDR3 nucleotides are TGTGCCAGCACAGGGGCAGATACGCAGTATTTT.